These 31 T cell receptor beta chains were sequenced from one sample in a study of T cell repertoires in cytomegalovirus infection. TCRdb recomputed calls from the reads with MiXCR, one row per CDR3 protein. The sample carries 55,000 to 70,000 distinct CDR3 sequences, about 22% recorded once. For these TCRs, the target antigens are not known. The sequencing sample was made of PBMCs, sequenced either directly or after in vitro stimulation (not recorded which). The receptors were gathered from a human donor in good health (CMV status not recorded). Some clones in this sample may be carry-over from other donors' samples.

The chain carries TRBV7-2 and TRBJ2-7; perhaps TRBD1 as D (6 bases). Germline V gene sequence: CDR1 SGHTA, CDR2 FQGNSA. V lost 5 bases, J lost 5 bases, and 25 bases lay in between. The CDR3 extends over 17 amino acids. For the CDR3, the DNA is TGTGCCAGCAGCCCACAACCTGACAGGTCCCCCCTCCACGAGCAGTACTTC. As protein: CASSPQPDRSPLHEQYF.

This clonotype has just a few counts. V is TRBV12-3 or TRBV12-4 and J is TRBJ2-7; D possibly matches TRBD1 or TRBD2 (5 bases each). Trimming cost V 4 bases and J 2 bases, with 9 bases left between them. This CDR3 region has 13 residues. The chain's CDR3 is CASSSGTPYEQYV. CDR3 sequence (DNA): TGTGCCAGCAGTTCCGGGACCCCCTACGAGCAGTACGTC.

The chain combines TRBV19 with TRBJ2-1; D is possibly TRBD1 (5 bases). Germline CDR1 reads LNHDA; CDR2 reads SQIVND (reference sequence). The CDR3 is made up of 13 amino acids. V was shortened by 7 bases and J by 2 bases, with 9 bases between the two germline ends. As DNA, the CDR3 is TGTGCCAGTACAGGGCAAACCTACAATGAGCAGTTCTTC. Its translation: CASTGQTYNEQFF.

This clonotype was counted ten times or more. The rearrangement links TRBV7-2 to TRBJ1-2; tentative D call: TRBD1 (5 bases). The length of the CDR3 is 15 residues. Between the trimmed V and J ends, which lost 6 bases and 3 bases, there was a span of 17 bases. From germline, CDR1 is SGHTA and CDR2 FQGNSA. CDR3 sequence reads: CASSRNGRGDYGYTF. The DNA for the CDR3 is TGTGCCAGCAGTAGAAATGGTCGGGGGGACTATGGCTACACCTTC.

This rearrangement joins TRBV5-3 to TRBJ1-1; 10 bases map to TRBD1. TRBV5-3 is an ORF, and what it does is uncertain. This CDR3 has 15 amino acids. After removal of 8 bases from V and 5 bases from J, the junction contained 12 bases not matched to a gene. CDR3 in DNA: TGTGCCAGCAGCCTAGGACAGGGGGTAAGAACTGAAGCTTTCTTT. Translated: CASSLGQGVRTEAFF.

V gene TRBV12-5 combines with J gene TRBJ1-1, with unresolved D. CDR3 length equals 13 residues. Trimming stripped 1 base from V and 0 bases from J, with 3 bases between. The V gene's germline CDR1 is LGHNT and CDR2 FRNRAP. The CDR3 nucleotides read TGTGCTAGTGGTTTGGGCATGAACACTGAAGCTTTCTTT. Translated: CASGLGMNTEAFF.

The chain couples TRBV5-1 to TRBJ1-6; D is possibly TRBD1 (5 bases). The germline V gene encodes CDR1 SGHRS and CDR2 YFSETQ. With 0 bases removed from V and 7 bases from J, the gap between germline ends came to 11 bases. The CDR3 totals 15 residues. This CDR3 is CASSLDEGLNSPLHF. CDR3 sequence (DNA): TGCGCCAGCAGCTTGGACGAGGGACTCAATTCACCCCTCCACTTT.

This sequence joins TRBV18 and TRBJ2-7, with D maybe TRBD2 (6 bases). In germline, CDR1 is KGHSH, CDR2 LQKENI. The CDR3 spans 15 residues. V lost 2 bases and J 4 bases, leaving 15 bases between the germline ends. The CDR3 DNA reads TGTGCCAGCTCACCAAGCCTAGCGAGCCCGTACGAGCAGTACTTC. Translation gives CASSPSLASPYEQYF. Complete variable domain (other parts from reference TRBV18 and TRBJ2-7): NAGVMQNPRHLVRRRGQEARLRCSPMKGHSHVYWYRQLPEEGLKFMVYLQKENIIDESGMPKERFSAEFPKEGPSILRIQQVVRGDSAAYFCASSPSLASPYEQYFGPGTRLTVT.

The chain recombines TRBV20-1 with TRBJ2-1, with 7 bases fitting TRBD2. Germline loops: CDR1 DFQATT, CDR2 SNEGSKA (reference sequence). The CDR3 has 14 residues. Trimming removed 4 bases from V and 9 bases from J; junction bases left unmatched: 12. The CDR3 region is CSAKRGGSTGEQFF. The CDR3, as DNA: TGCAGTGCTAAAAGAGGCGGGAGCACCGGTGAGCAGTTCTTC.

This clonotype appeared a few times. The rearrangement uses TRBV6-2 or TRBV6-3 and TRBJ1-2, with 10 bases matching TRBD1. V lost 6 bases, J lost 6 bases, and 4 bases stayed unmatched. CDR1 and CDR2 (germline): MNHEY, SVGEGT. This CDR3 contains 13 residues. CDR3 nucleotides: TGTGCCAGCAGAAGCGACAGGGGGCATGGCTACACCTTC. Amino acids: CASRSDRGHGYTF.

This clonotype appeared a few times. The rearrangement joins TRBV14 to TRBJ1-1, with D tentatively TRBD1 (5 bases). V was shortened by 3 bases and J by 9 bases, with 11 bases between the two germline ends. Per the germline V gene, CDR1 is SGHDN and CDR2 is FVKESK. The CDR3 has 12 amino acids. DNA for the CDR3: TGTGCCAGCAGCCAGGCAGGGTTACAAGCTTTCTTT. Protein sequence: CASSQAGLQAFF.

This clonotype came up many times. The chain carries TRBV7-2 and TRBJ2-3; 16 bases line up with TRBD2. The ends lost 5 bases at V and 8 bases at J; junction bases unmatched: 10. The CDR3 has 17 residues. Germline CDR1 is SGHTA and CDR2 is FQGNSA. CDR3 in amino acids: CASSQGLAGGPEGTQYF. In nucleotides, the CDR3 is TGTGCCAGCAGCCAGGGACTAGCGGGAGGGCCGGAAGGTACGCAGTATTTT.

The table lists this clonotype with many counts. DNA of the CDR3: TGTGCCAGCAGCTTGGAAGGGCCGCCCGGGGACATTCAGTACTTC. It encodes CASSLEGPPGDIQYF. The rearrangement joins TRBV7-9 to TRBJ2-4, with D possibly TRBD2 on 5 matching bases. There are 15 residues in the CDR3. Germline V CDR1 and CDR2: SEHNR, FQNEAQ (reference sequence). Between the trimmed V and J ends, which lost 3 bases and 8 bases, there was a span of 17 bases.

There are a few counts of this clonotype. The chain carries TRBV19 and TRBJ2-3; 9 bases map to TRBD1. CDR1 LNHDA and CDR2 SQIVND come from the germline V gene (reference sequence). The junction had 13 bases not matched to a gene; V was cut back by 7 bases and J by 2 bases. This CDR3 is built from 17 residues. CDR3 bases: TGTGCCAGTATTAAAGCCCCCGGGACAGGGCTCACAGATACGCAGTATTTT. Amino acids: CASIKAPGTGLTDTQYF.

This clonotype was seen a single time. CDR3 sequence reads: CASSLGVYEQYV. DNA of the CDR3: TGTGCCAGCAGCTTGGGTGTCTACGAGCAGTACGTC. The gene calls are TRBV5-5 and TRBJ2-7; no clear D gene. The V end was cut by 0 bases, the J end by 3 bases, with 4 bases between. Germline lookup yields CDR1 SGHKS and CDR2 YYEKEE (reference sequence). CDR3 size: 12 residues.

In its sample, this clonotype was seen a few times. V and J are TRBV2 and TRBJ2-1, with D uncertain. Germline CDR1 SNHLY, CDR2 FYNNEI. The CDR3 is made up of 12 amino acids. V lost 11 bases and J 7 bases, leaving 15 bases between the germline ends. CDR3: CAGKHYGNEQFF. The CDR3 nucleotides read TGTGCCGGCAAGCACTACGGGAATGAGCAGTTCTTC.

The chain joins TRBV7-3 to TRBJ2-5; TRBD2 matches at 13 bases. CDR3 size: 18 residues. Germline V gene sequence: CDR1 SGHTA, CDR2 FQGTGA. Trimming removed 5 bases from V and 2 bases from J; junction bases left unmatched: 11. DNA for the CDR3: TGTGCCAGCAGCCCAAAGGGACTAGCGGGACCTAATCAAGAGACCCAGTACTTC. It encodes CASSPKGLAGPNQETQYF.

This clonotype was seen ten or more times. The chain joins TRBV7-2 to TRBJ2-2; D is ambiguous. The CDR3 spans 16 residues. Germline CDR1 SGHTA, CDR2 FQGNSA. With 2 bases removed from V and 3 bases from J, the gap between germline ends came to 13 bases. This chain's CDR3 is CASSLMRPSYTGELFF. CDR3 DNA sequence: TGTGCCAGCAGCTTAATGCGGCCTAGTTACACCGGGGAGCTGTTTTTT.

The rearrangement links TRBV7-9 to TRBJ2-1, with TRBD2 as a possible D gene (6 bases). V was cut by 4 bases and J by 6 bases, with 19 bases left in between. The CDR3 has 16 residues. Germline V CDR1 and CDR2: SEHNR, FQNEAQ (reference sequence). The CDR3 DNA reads as TGTGCCAGCAGCTCCCCCGGGAGTAGGGTCCGCAATGAGCAGTTCTTC. Protein product: CASSSPGSRVRNEQFF.

J is TRBJ2-1 and V is TRBV20-1, with TRBD2 as a possible D gene (6 bases). The CDR3 consists of 16 residues. Trimming pared 3 bases from V and 0 bases from J, leaving 15 bases between. Germline values: CDR1 DFQATT, CDR2 SNEGSKA (reference sequence). The CDR3: CSARGWAGSSYNEQFF. The CDR3 coding sequence is TGCAGTGCTAGGGGTTGGGCGGGGAGCTCCTACAATGAGCAGTTCTTC.

Ten or more counts support this clonotype. The CDR3 DNA reads TGTGCCAGCAGAGCGCCGGGGGACACTGAAGCTTTCTTT. Protein product: CASRAPGDTEAFF. The chain joins TRBV7-2 to TRBJ1-1; a weak D match, TRBD1 (5 bases). The germline CDR1 and CDR2 sequences are SGHTA and FQGNSA. The CDR3 consists of 13 residues. Trimming removed 6 bases from V and 3 bases from J, with 11 bases in between.

The genes are TRBV27 and TRBJ1-5; D is ambiguous. The V gene lost 2 bases and the J gene lost 0 bases, with 5 bases spanning the gap. Germline V gene lookup returns CDR1 MNHEY and CDR2 SMNVEV (reference sequence). This CDR3 spans 14 amino acids. The CDR3 reads CASSLRVSNQPQHF. DNA of the CDR3: TGTGCCAGCAGTTTACGGGTTAGCAATCAGCCCCAGCATTTT.

This clonotype was seen repeatedly, ten times or more. This chain uses TRBV28 with TRBJ1-1; maybe TRBD1 (6 bases). CDR1 is MDHEN and CDR2 is SYDVKM in the germline V gene. The CDR3 runs to 14 residues. Trimming stripped 5 bases from V and 1 base from J, with 11 bases between. The CDR3 sequence: CASSVRGPNTEAFF. In nucleotides, the CDR3 is TGTGCCAGCAGTGTCAGGGGACCGAACACTGAAGCTTTCTTT. Full variable domain (rest looked up from reference TRBV28 and TRBJ1-1): DVKVTQSSRYLVKRTGEKVFLECVQDMDHENMFWYRQDPGLGLRLIYFSYDVKMKEKGDIPEGYSVSREKKERFSLILESASTNQTSMYLCASSVRGPNTEAFFGQGTRLTVV.

This clonotype came up many times. J is TRBJ2-4 and V is TRBV12-3 or TRBV12-4; 9 bases map to TRBD2. CDR3 length: 17 amino acids. The ends lost 5 bases at V and 0 bases at J; junction bases unmatched: 8. DNA for the CDR3: TGTGCCAGCAGTCGGCGGGGGGGAACTCTAGCCAAAAACATTCAGTACTTC. Its translation: CASSRRGGTLAKNIQYF.

The chain carries TRBV5-1 and TRBJ2-5, with unresolved D. The germline CDR1 and CDR2 sequences are SGHRS and YFSETQ. Trimming removed 0 bases from V and 4 bases from J, with 13 bases in between. The CDR3 runs 15 residues. This CDR3 reads CASSLAWQEGETQYF. As DNA, the CDR3 is TGCGCCAGCAGCTTGGCCTGGCAGGAAGGAGAGACCCAGTACTTC.

This chain links TRBV11-2 with TRBJ2-3, with D possibly matching TRBD2 (6 bases). With 3 bases removed from V and 6 bases from J, the gap between germline ends came to 16 bases. The germline V gene has CDR1 SGHAT and CDR2 FQNNGV. The CDR3 covers 15 residues. CDR3 amino acids: CASSLADWRADTQYF. The CDR3 DNA is TGTGCCAGCAGCTTGGCGGATTGGAGGGCTGATACGCAGTATTTT.

The CDR3 loop reads CASSESAGVFNEQFF. CDR3 nucleotides: TGCGCCAGCAGTGAGTCGGCGGGAGTCTTTAATGAGCAGTTCTTC. V usage is TRBV10-2 and J usage is TRBJ2-1, with TRBD2 identical over 7 bases. This CDR3 has 15 residues. CDR1 WSHSY and CDR2 SAAADI come from the germline V gene. V was pared by 0 bases and J by 7 bases, with 6 bases of the junction left unmatched.

The V call is TRBV28, the J call TRBJ2-1; unclear D gene. CDR3 length equals 14 residues. V was trimmed by 3 bases and J by 3 bases, leaving 9 bases between them. CDR1 is MDHEN, CDR2 SYDVKM, per germline. CDR3 bases: TGTGCCAGCAGTTTTGGGTCTAGCTACAATGAGCAGTTCTTC. This gives the protein CASSFGSSYNEQFF.

The rearrangement uses TRBV6-1 and TRBJ2-7; possible D gene TRBD1, 6 bases. The CDR3 has 15 amino acids. Trimming stripped 5 bases from V and 1 base from J, with 15 bases between. Germline CDR1 MNHNS, CDR2 SASEGT. CDR3 amino acids: CASSSGHPASYEQYV. The CDR3 DNA follows: TGTGCCAGCAGTTCGGGACATCCGGCATCCTACGAGCAGTACGTC.

Ten or more counts support this clonotype. CDR3 sequence reads: CASSLDGSLRVGTQYF. CDR3 sequence (DNA): TGTGCCAGCAGCTTAGACGGTAGCCTAAGGGTGGGGACCCAGTACTTC. This chain uses TRBV7-2 with TRBJ2-5; D ambiguous. Germline CDR1 is SGHTA and CDR2 is FQGNSA. Trimming took off 1 base at V and 7 bases at J, with 19 bases between the two ends. There are 16 residues in the CDR3.

This clonotype has at least ten counts. The V gene is TRBV7-9, the J gene TRBJ2-2; no firm D call. Looked up from germline, CDR1 is SEHNR and CDR2 is FQNEAQ (reference sequence). Trimming pared 0 bases from V and 3 bases from J, leaving 8 bases between. The CDR3 is 15 residues long. CDR3 DNA: TGTGCCAGCAGCTTAGCTGGCACCTACACCGGGGAGCTGTTTTTT. It translates to CASSLAGTYTGELFF.